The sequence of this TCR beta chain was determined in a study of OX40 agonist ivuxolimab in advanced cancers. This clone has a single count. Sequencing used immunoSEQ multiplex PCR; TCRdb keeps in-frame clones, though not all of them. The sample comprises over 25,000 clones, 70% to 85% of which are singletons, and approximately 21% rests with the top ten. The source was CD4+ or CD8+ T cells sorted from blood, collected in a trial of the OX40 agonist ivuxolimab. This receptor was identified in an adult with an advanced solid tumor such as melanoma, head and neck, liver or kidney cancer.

CDR3 residues: CASSPSPGSPLHF. DNA of the CDR3: TGTGCCAGTAGTCCTTCCCCGGGTTCACCCCTCCACTTT. V usage is TRBV19 and J usage is TRBJ1-6; D is unclear. Germline V gives CDR1 LNHDA, CDR2 SQIVND (reference sequence). This CDR3 contains 13 residues. Trimming took 5 bases from V and 9 from J, leaving 11 bases between them.